Below, 32 T cell receptor beta chains from the same sample are listed, as sequenced in a study of T cell responses to AZD1222 COVID-19 vaccine. The table came from immunoSEQ multiplex PCR; TCRdb's copy has only in-frame clones and leaves some out. The sample lists some 200,000 clones, more than 85% seen once, with around 3% in the top ten. This sample comprised peripheral blood, obtained 28 days after the second AZD1222 dose. Source of these receptors: an adult who received the AZD1222 COVID-19 vaccine.

The gene calls are TRBV5-4 and TRBJ1-2; D unresolved. In germline, CDR1 is SGHNT, CDR2 YYREEE (reference sequence). The CDR3 loop spans 15 amino acids. Trimming stripped 4 bases from V and 2 bases from J, with 15 bases between. CDR3 amino acids: CASSLDGLTNYGYTF. For the CDR3, the DNA is TGTGCCAGCAGCCTGGACGGTCTCACAAACTATGGCTACACCTTC.

J is TRBJ1-2 and V is TRBV18; TRBD1 matches 7 bases. Germline-derived CDR1 and CDR2 are KGHSH and LQKENI. This CDR3 is built from 14 residues. Trimming removed 4 bases from V and 1 base from J; junction bases left unmatched: 3. The CDR3 nucleotides read TGTGCCAGCTCACGGGACAGTCTTAACTATGGCTACACCTTC. It yields the protein CASSRDSLNYGYTF. Supplemented by reference TRBV18 and TRBJ1-2, the full variable domain reads NAGVMQNPRHLVRRRGQEARLRCSPMKGHSHVYWYRQLPEEGLKFMVYLQKENIIDESGMPKERFSAEFPKEGPSILRIQQVVRGDSAAYFCASSRDSLNYGYTFGSGTRLTVV.

The rearrangement links TRBV5-4 to TRBJ2-1, with TRBD2 matching over 9 bases. Trimming cost V 5 bases and J 7 bases; bases outside gene matches: 7. Germline lookup yields CDR1 SGHNT and CDR2 YYREEE (reference sequence). This CDR3 comprises 14 residues. The CDR3 sequence: CASSSWREGNEQFF. CDR3 bases: TGTGCCAGCAGTTCGTGGCGGGAGGGAAATGAGCAGTTCTTC.

The chain links TRBV6-5 to TRBJ1-2; D is unclear. The V end was cut by 6 bases, the J end by 2 bases, with 4 bases between. From germline, CDR1 is MNHEY and CDR2 SVGAGI. This CDR3 has 11 residues. CDR3 residues: CASRGNYGYTF. For the CDR3, the DNA is TGTGCCAGCAGGGGAAACTATGGCTACACCTTC.

This chain links TRBV5-8 with TRBJ2-7; the match to TRBD1 covers 8 bases. Germline lookup yields CDR1 SGHTS and CDR2 YDEGEE. This CDR3 region has 13 residues. V shed 3 bases, J shed 9 bases, and the junction held 8 bases outside the gene matches. The CDR3 nucleotides read TGTGCCAGCAGCTCCTTCTCACAGGGGGGGCAGTACTTC. This encodes CASSSFSQGGQYF.

The chain couples TRBV28 to TRBJ1-2; D is possibly TRBD1 (5 bases). CDR1 is MDHEN and CDR2 is SYDVKM in the germline V gene. The length of the CDR3 is 15 residues. V shed 5 bases and J shed 5 bases, with 18 bases lying between them. CDR3 nucleotide sequence: TGTGCCAGCAGTCCCACTACTTCAGGGCAGTATGGCTACACCTTC. This translates into CASSPTTSGQYGYTF.

The J gene is TRBJ2-7, the V gene TRBV27, with D hard to call. This CDR3 has 13 residues. Germline CDR1 and CDR2: MNHEY and SMNVEV (reference sequence). V gave up 5 bases and J gave up 4 bases, with 12 bases separating them. The CDR3 here is CASSLHMGYEQYF. CDR3 coding DNA: TGTGCCAGCAGTCTACACATGGGTTACGAGCAGTACTTC.

This chain joins TRBV5-1 and TRBJ2-1, with 9 nucleotides matching TRBD2. Per the germline V gene, CDR1 is SGHRS and CDR2 is YFSETQ. The CDR3 totals 16 residues. Trimming took 4 bases from V and 9 from J; bases not matched to a gene: 14. The CDR3 coding sequence is TGCGCCAGCAGCCCCCCAATTGCGGGAGGGCTGGGTGAGCAGTTCTTC. Amino acid sequence: CASSPPIAGGLGEQFF.

The CDR3 spells CASSLGRTDTQYF. The CDR3 coding sequence is TGTGCCAGCAGTTTAGGCCGCACAGATACGCAGTATTTT. The V call is TRBV6-2 or TRBV6-3, the J call TRBJ2-3, with D hard to call. V gave up 4 bases and J gave up 1 base, with 6 bases separating them. Germline V gives CDR1 MNHEY, CDR2 SVGEGT. The CDR3 is made up of 13 amino acids.

The V gene is TRBV11-2, the J gene TRBJ1-2; 8 nucleotides align to TRBD1. V shed 3 bases and J 7 bases; nucleotides not matched to a gene: 13. Germline V gene data show CDR1 as SGHAT and CDR2 as FQNNGV. CDR3 length: 16 amino acids. Here the CDR3 DNA reads TGTGCCAGCAGCTTCCCCCAGGGGGCGTTGGTGCTTGGCTACACCTTC. Translating gives CASSFPQGALVLGYTF.

Only one count was recorded for this clone. As DNA, the CDR3 is TGCGCCAGCACCCGGACAGGGGGAGGGATCACTGAAGCTTTCTTT. It yields the protein CASTRTGGGITEAFF. This rearrangement joins TRBV5-1 to TRBJ1-1, with 10 bases that match TRBD1. CDR1 is SGHRS, CDR2 YFSETQ, per germline. The J segment lost 4 bases and the V segment lost 6 bases, leaving 9 bases of the junction unmatched. This CDR3 contains 15 residues.

The chain uses TRBV2 and TRBJ2-1; either TRBD1 or TRBD2 may supply D (6 bases each). V lost 8 bases and J lost 6, with 17 bases in between. CDR3 length: 14 residues. Germline CDR1 is SNHLY and CDR2 is FYNNEI. In DNA, the CDR3 is TGTGCCAGCGGGGGCGCACTAGCCGGCAATGAGCAGTTCTTC. Its protein is CASGGALAGNEQFF. Filled out from reference TRBV2 and TRBJ2-1, the complete variable domain reads EPEVTQTPSHQVTQMGQEVILRCVPISNHLYFYWYRQILGQKVEFLVSFYNNEISEKSEIFDDQFSVERPDGSNFTLKIRSTKLEDSAMYFCASGGALAGNEQFFGPGTRLTVL.

The V call is TRBV29-1, the J call TRBJ2-6; 8 bases fit TRBD2. Trimming took 5 bases from V and 1 from J; bases not matched to a gene: 4. The CDR3 covers 15 residues. Germline V gene sequence: CDR1 SQVTM, CDR2 ANQGSEA. CDR3 sequence (DNA): TGCAGCGTTCTCGGGAGGGGGTCTGGGGCCAACGTCCTGACTTTC. Amino acid sequence: CSVLGRGSGANVLTF.

This clone showed up just a few times. The chain uses TRBV5-6 and TRBJ1-1, with no clear D. The CDR3 is made up of 13 amino acids. The germline V gene encodes CDR1 SGHDT and CDR2 YYEEEE. The V gene lost 4 bases and the J gene lost 1 base, with 8 bases spanning the gap. CDR3 sequence: CASSEDGNTEAFF. CDR3 nucleotides: TGTGCCAGCAGCGAGGACGGGAACACTGAAGCTTTCTTT.

The V call is TRBV2, the J call TRBJ2-3; D perhaps matches TRBD2 (5 bases). Germline V gene sequence: CDR1 SNHLY, CDR2 FYNNEI. The CDR3 is made up of 14 amino acids. Trimming removed 7 bases at V and 4 bases at J, with 15 bases between. For the CDR3, the DNA is TGTGCCAGCACCGCCGCGGGTGGGGCAGATACGCAGTATTTT. Translated, it gives CASTAAGGADTQYF. Looking up the rest from reference TRBV2 and TRBJ2-3 gives the full variable domain: EPEVTQTPSHQVTQMGQEVILRCVPISNHLYFYWYRQILGQKVEFLVSFYNNEISEKSEIFDDQFSVERPDGSNFTLKIRSTKLEDSAMYFCASTAAGGADTQYFGPGTRLTVL.

This chain joins TRBV4-1 and TRBJ2-7; TRBD2 might be the D (5 bases). Trimming stripped 3 bases from V and 5 bases from J, with 14 bases between. There are 14 residues in the CDR3. Germline CDR1 MGHRA, CDR2 YSYEKL. The CDR3 loop reads CASSHGGNSHEQYF. Written as DNA, the CDR3 is TGCGCCAGCAGCCATGGAGGAAACAGCCACGAGCAGTACTTC.

The V call is TRBV7-3, the J call TRBJ2-1; maybe TRBD2 (6 bases). The V end was cut by 5 bases, the J end by 8 bases, with 10 bases between. This CDR3 spans 12 amino acids. CDR1 is SGHTA and CDR2 is FQGTGA in the germline V gene. For the CDR3, the DNA is TGTGCCAGCAGCCGGTGGGGGGATGAGCAGTTCTTC. Amino acid sequence: CASSRWGDEQFF.

This chain uses TRBV10-1 with TRBJ1-1; the D gene is possibly TRBD1 (5 bases). Deletions cut 6 bases from V and 1 base from J, with 12 bases between. The germline V gene encodes CDR1 WNHNN and CDR2 SYGVQD (reference sequence). This CDR3 is built from 14 residues. In DNA form, the CDR3 reads TGCGCCAGCAGCCCGCGGGGCGGGAACACTGAAGCTTTCTTT. Amino acids: CASSPRGGNTEAFF.

This chain links TRBV2 with TRBJ1-1; a weak D match, TRBD1 (5 bases). The ends were cut back, 8 bases at V and 4 bases at J, with 17 bases in the middle. The CDR3 is made up of 14 amino acids. The germline CDR1 and CDR2 sequences are SNHLY and FYNNEI. Written as DNA, the CDR3 is TGTGCCAGCGGCCCTCAGGGTCGTGGCACTGAAGCTTTCTTT. Its protein product is CASGPQGRGTEAFF.

The V gene is TRBV7-3, the J gene TRBJ1-1, with D unclear. V lost 5 bases to trimming and J lost 2 bases, with 15 bases between them. Germline CDR1 reads SGHTA; CDR2 reads FQGTGA. The CDR3 sequence is 15 residues long. The CDR3 DNA is TGTGCCAGCAGCCCCCGACCCTTCGATAACACTGAAGCTTTCTTT. Translation: CASSPRPFDNTEAFF. Together with reference TRBV7-3 and TRBJ1-1, the CDR3 gives the full variable domain: GAGVSQTPSNKVTEKGKYVELRCDPISGHTALYWYRQSLGQGPEFLIYFQGTGAADDSGLPNDRFFAVRPEGSVSTLKIQRTERGDSAVYLCASSPRPFDNTEAFFGQGTRLTVV.

The chain has TRBV5-6 and TRBJ2-7, with D hard to call. With 2 bases removed from V and 3 bases from J, the gap between germline ends came to 3 bases. This CDR3 is 11 amino acids long. Germline V gives CDR1 SGHDT, CDR2 YYEEEE. CDR3 DNA sequence: TGTGCCAGCAGCTTTCGCTACGAGCAGTACTTC. This encodes CASSFRYEQYF.

This chain connects TRBV28 to TRBJ2-3; the D is unclear. Germline V CDR1 and CDR2: MDHEN, SYDVKM. The CDR3 totals 12 residues. Trimming took 5 bases from V and 2 from J, leaving 5 bases between them. CDR3 in amino acids: CASSPTTDTQYF. CDR3 nucleotide sequence: TGTGCCAGCAGTCCCACCACAGATACGCAGTATTTT.

The chain couples TRBV21-1 to TRBJ2-1; the DNA was not used to check the table's D call, TRBD2. TRBV21-1 is labeled a pseudogene. The CDR3 is made up of 21 amino acids. CDR3 DNA: TGTGCCAGCTTCGACAGGGGCCGGCTAGCGGGAGTACCTGGCCCCTACAATGAGCAGTTCTTC. Residues: CASFDRGRLAGVPGPYNEQFF.

The chain couples TRBV12-3 or TRBV12-4 to TRBJ2-1, with D possibly being TRBD2 (5 bases). V was trimmed by 6 bases and J by 5 bases, leaving 11 bases between them. The CDR3 is 13 amino acids. CDR3 sequence reads: CASSPGMNNEQFF. The CDR3 region has the DNA TGTGCCAGCAGCCCCGGGATGAACAATGAGCAGTTCTTC.

V and J are TRBV9 and TRBJ2-2, with 8 nucleotides matching TRBD2. Germline CDR1 and CDR2: SGDLS and YYNGEE. Trimming took 6 bases from V and 3 from J; bases not matched to a gene: 16. CDR3 size: 18 residues. The CDR3 region is CASKPAHGAGADTGELFF. Written as DNA, the CDR3 is TGTGCCAGCAAACCCGCCCATGGAGCGGGAGCGGACACCGGGGAGCTGTTTTTT.

The V call is TRBV4-1, the J call TRBJ1-3; D is unresolved. CDR3 length: 16 residues. CDR1 and CDR2 (germline): MGHRA, YSYEKL. Trimming took off 0 bases at V and 0 bases at J, with 9 bases between the two ends. CDR3 residues: CASSQERRSSGNTIYF. CDR3 nucleotides: TGCGCCAGCAGCCAAGAGAGGCGCAGCTCTGGAAACACCATATATTTT.

The V call is TRBV13, the J call TRBJ2-1; D remains unclear. There are 12 residues in the CDR3. Trimming took off 0 bases at V and 11 bases at J, with 8 bases between the two ends. Germline loops: CDR1 PRHDT, CDR2 FYEKMQ (reference sequence). In nucleotides, the CDR3 is TGTGCCAGCAGCTTAGGTTCTATCCAGCAGTTCTTC. This encodes CASSLGSIQQFF.

Many counts were recorded for this clone. DNA for the CDR3: TGTGCCAGTAGTATCAAAGGGGCCGGTCAGCCCCAGCATTTT. It is translated as CASSIKGAGQPQHF. The V call is TRBV19, the J call TRBJ1-5, with D perhaps matching TRBD1 (5 bases). Between the trimmed V and J ends, which lost 3 bases and 6 bases, there was a span of 12 bases. This CDR3 has 14 residues. The germline gives CDR1 LNHDA, CDR2 SQIVND (reference sequence).

The chain uses TRBV2 and TRBJ1-1; tentatively, D is TRBD1 (5 bases). This CDR3 has 12 residues. Germline CDR1 reads SNHLY; CDR2 reads FYNNEI. With 4 bases removed from V and 6 bases from J, the gap between germline ends came to 9 bases. The CDR3 spells CASSVWGAEAFF. For the CDR3, the DNA is TGTGCCAGCAGTGTCTGGGGGGCTGAAGCTTTCTTT.

This chain links TRBV28 with TRBJ1-1; D is unresolved. Trimming took 5 bases from V and 4 from J, leaving 11 bases between them. There are 13 residues in the CDR3. Germline CDR1 reads MDHEN; CDR2 reads SYDVKM. The DNA for the CDR3 is TGTGCCAGCAGTCCGAGACGGCTCACTGAAGCTTTCTTT. As protein: CASSPRRLTEAFF.

The V gene is TRBV19, the J gene TRBJ1-5, with D perhaps TRBD1 (5 bases). CDR1 LNHDA and CDR2 SQIVND come from the germline V gene (reference sequence). Trimming took off 5 bases at V and 4 bases at J, with 9 bases between the two ends. This CDR3 has 13 amino acids. CDR3 bases: TGTGCCAGTAGTTCACACAGGAATCAGCCCCAGCATTTT. Translating it yields CASSSHRNQPQHF.

The chain has TRBV28 and TRBJ2-1, with 8 nucleotides matching TRBD1. With V trimmed by 2 bases and J by 3 bases, 18 bases remained unmatched. CDR1 and CDR2 (germline): MDHEN, SYDVKM. This CDR3 is 20 amino acids long. CDR3 nucleotide sequence: TGTGCCAGCAGTTTACCCTATATAGGCCCGGCAGGGGGCCTCTACAATGAGCAGTTCTTC. It codes for CASSLPYIGPAGGLYNEQFF.